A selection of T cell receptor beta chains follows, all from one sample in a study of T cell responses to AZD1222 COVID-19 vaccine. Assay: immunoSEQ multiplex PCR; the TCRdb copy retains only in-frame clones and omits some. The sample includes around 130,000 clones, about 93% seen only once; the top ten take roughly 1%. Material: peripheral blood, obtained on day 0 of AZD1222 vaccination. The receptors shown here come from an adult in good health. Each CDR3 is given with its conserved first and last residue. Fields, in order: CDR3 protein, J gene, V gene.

CDR3 protein: CASSPLVRTQLYGYTF
J gene: TRBJ1-2
V gene: TRBV5-6

CDR3 protein: CASSAGDAGELFF
J gene: TRBJ2-2
V gene: TRBV11-3

CDR3 protein: CASSQEPARGNTEAFF
J gene: TRBJ1-1
V gene: TRBV4-1

CDR3 protein: CASSVDPMSKTQYF
J gene: TRBJ2-5
V gene: TRBV9

CDR3 protein: CASRNRETGYPGANVLTF
J gene: TRBJ2-6
V gene: TRBV5-6

CDR3 protein: CASTQEGGLSYGYTF
J gene: TRBJ1-2
V gene: TRBV19

CDR3 protein: CASRMTGIYEQYF
J gene: TRBJ2-7
V gene: TRBV6-5

CDR3 protein: CASSHYVRGMTFF
J gene: TRBJ1-1
V gene: TRBV6-5

CDR3 protein: CASSTRGHSNQPQHF
J gene: TRBJ1-5
V gene: TRBV19

CDR3 protein: CASSGTGGETQYF
J gene: TRBJ2-3
V gene: TRBV2

CDR3 protein: CASSAGTGEGQPQHF
J gene: TRBJ1-5
V gene: TRBV5-1

CDR3 protein: CASSQDPAGPSRWRQETQYF
J gene: TRBJ2-5
V gene: TRBV14

CDR3 protein: CASSPAGGPGDEQFF
J gene: TRBJ2-1
V gene: TRBV11-2

CDR3 protein: CASSASGGGTEAFF
J gene: TRBJ1-1
V gene: TRBV9

CDR3 protein: CASSRGQANYGYTF
J gene: TRBJ1-2
V gene: TRBV11-2

CDR3 protein: CASSTTWTGDQPQHF
J gene: TRBJ1-5
V gene: TRBV6-5

CDR3 protein: CATSRGPSARSPQHF
J gene: TRBJ1-5
V gene: TRBV15

CDR3 protein: CASSSGRDTEAFF
J gene: TRBJ1-1
V gene: TRBV18

CDR3 protein: CASSQRLAGGKKEQFF
J gene: TRBJ2-1
V gene: TRBV4-1

CDR3 protein: CAWSLSTGNTIYF
J gene: TRBJ1-3
V gene: TRBV30